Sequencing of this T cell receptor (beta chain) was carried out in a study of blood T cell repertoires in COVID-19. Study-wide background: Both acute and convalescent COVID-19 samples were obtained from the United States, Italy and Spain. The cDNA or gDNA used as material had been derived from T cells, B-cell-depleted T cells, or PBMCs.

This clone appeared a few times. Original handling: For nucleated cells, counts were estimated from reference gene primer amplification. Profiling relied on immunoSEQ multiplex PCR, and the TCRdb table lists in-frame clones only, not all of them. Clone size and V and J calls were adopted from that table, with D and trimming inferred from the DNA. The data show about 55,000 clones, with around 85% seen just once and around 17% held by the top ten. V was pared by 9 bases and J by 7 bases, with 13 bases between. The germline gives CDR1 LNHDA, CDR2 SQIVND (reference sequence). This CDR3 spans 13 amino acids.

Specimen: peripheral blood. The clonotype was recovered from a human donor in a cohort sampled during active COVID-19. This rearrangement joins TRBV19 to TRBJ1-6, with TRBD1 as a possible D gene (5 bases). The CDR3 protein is CASERTPNSPLHF. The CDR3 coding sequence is TGTGCCAGCGAAAGGACACCAAATTCACCCCTCCACTTT.